Following are 27 T cell receptor beta chains from one sample sequenced in a study of blood T cell repertoires in COVID-19. The repertoire was sequenced with immunoSEQ multiplex PCR; TCRdb's copy has only in-frame clones and lacks some. This repertoire shows some 94,000 clones, 87% found once; its top ten account for around 20%. The sample consisted of peripheral blood. The receptors here all came from a woman aged 55-69 years with COVID-19, enrolled during active disease.

The chain carries TRBV6-1 and TRBJ1-2; tentative D call: TRBD1 (5 bases). The CDR3 sequence is 13 residues long. Germline V gives CDR1 MNHNS, CDR2 SASEGT. Trimming stripped 3 bases from V and 3 bases from J, with 8 bases between. The CDR3 nucleotides read TGTGCCAGCAGTGATGTCAGGGACTATGGCTACACCTTC. Amino acids: CASSDVRDYGYTF.

The chain uses TRBV9 and TRBJ1-1, with D tentatively TRBD1 (6 bases). This CDR3 has 15 amino acids. V gave up 0 bases and J gave up 4 bases, with 13 bases separating them. Germline CDR1 and CDR2: SGDLS and YYNGEE. The CDR3, as DNA: TGTGCCAGCAGCGTAGCTGGGGGCGCCATCACTGAAGCTTTCTTT. It is translated as CASSVAGGAITEAFF.

This clone was seen only once. This chain links TRBV5-1 with TRBJ2-2, with a weak D call TRBD1 (5 bases). Germline V gives CDR1 SGHRS, CDR2 YFSETQ. The CDR3 runs 15 residues. The ends were cut back, 2 bases at V and 6 bases at J, with 14 bases in the middle. The CDR3 bases are TGCGCCAGCAGCTTTATGTCTGTAGGGGCCGGGGAGCTGTTTTTT. It encodes CASSFMSVGAGELFF.

V usage is TRBV7-2 and J usage is TRBJ1-6; 8 bases align to TRBD1. The germline V gene encodes CDR1 SGHTA and CDR2 FQGNSA. J was trimmed by 7 bases and V by 4 bases; bases with no gene match: 3. This CDR3 has 14 amino acids. The CDR3 loop reads CASSSGQANSPLHF. The CDR3 nucleotides are TGTGCCAGCAGCTCGGGACAGGCCAATTCACCCCTCCACTTT.

This clone was counted a single time. This chain joins TRBV30 and TRBJ1-2; D ambiguous. CDR3 length equals 11 residues. With 8 bases removed from V and 3 bases from J, the gap between germline ends came to 10 bases. CDR1 is GTSNPN, CDR2 SVGIG, per germline (reference sequence). The CDR3 loop reads CAQREDYGYTF. CDR3 nucleotide sequence: TGTGCCCAAAGGGAGGACTATGGCTACACCTTC.

This clone was counted once. This CDR3 reads CASRGQGQSGTQYF. DNA of the CDR3: TGTGCCAGCAGGGGACAGGGGCAAAGTGGTACGCAGTATTTT. The chain joins TRBV6-5 to TRBJ2-3; 10 nucleotides match TRBD1. CDR1 is MNHEY, CDR2 SVGAGI, per germline. This CDR3 is built from 14 residues. V gave up 6 bases and J gave up 8 bases; unmatched junction bases: 8.

The V call is TRBV10-3, the J call TRBJ2-1, with D possibly TRBD1 on 6 matching bases. Germline CDR1 is ENHRY and CDR2 is SYGVKD. This CDR3 is built from 14 residues. Trimming took 9 bases from V and 5 from J, leaving 17 bases between them. CDR3 amino acids: CAIYSGTNDNEQFF. Here the CDR3 DNA reads TGTGCCATTTACTCCGGGACAAATGACAATGAGCAGTTCTTC.

The rearrangement joins TRBV28 to TRBJ2-3; weak D call: TRBD1 (6 bases). The V gene's germline CDR1 is MDHEN and CDR2 SYDVKM. V was cut by 4 bases and J by 1 base, with 9 bases left in between. There are 14 residues in the CDR3. The CDR3 sequence is CASSSGQRTDTQYF. The CDR3 coding sequence is TGTGCCAGCAGTTCTGGACAGCGCACAGATACGCAGTATTTT.

The chain links TRBV18 to TRBJ1-2; tentative D call: TRBD1 (5 bases). Between the trimmed V and J ends, which lost 3 bases and 0 bases, there was a span of 11 bases. CDR1 KGHSH and CDR2 LQKENI come from the germline V gene. The CDR3 loop spans 15 amino acids. CDR3: CASSPGEVANYGYTF. The DNA for the CDR3 is TGTGCCAGCTCACCGGGGGAGGTGGCTAACTATGGCTACACCTTC. The variable domain in full, completed from reference TRBV18 and TRBJ1-2, reads NAGVMQNPRHLVRRRGQEARLRCSPMKGHSHVYWYRQLPEEGLKFMVYLQKENIIDESGMPKERFSAEFPKEGPSILRIQQVVRGDSAAYFCASSPGEVANYGYTFGSGTRLTVV.

The V call is TRBV18, the J call TRBJ2-7; a possible D gene is TRBD1 (6 bases). From germline, CDR1 is KGHSH and CDR2 LQKENI. There are 15 residues in the CDR3. V was cut by 0 bases and J by 5 bases, with 14 bases left in between. The CDR3 protein is CASSPPSGEPNEQYF. The DNA for the CDR3 is TGTGCCAGCTCACCACCATCAGGGGAGCCGAACGAGCAGTACTTC.

V usage is TRBV6-4 and J usage is TRBJ1-2, with TRBD1 matching over 7 bases. Losses at the gene ends were 6 bases for V and 5 bases for J; bases not matched to a gene: 9. The CDR3 has 14 residues. Germline V gene sequence: CDR1 MRHNA, CDR2 SNTAGT. DNA for the CDR3: TGTGCCAGCAGGGATTGGACCAGGGGGTATGGCTACACCTTC. This encodes CASRDWTRGYGYTF.

This chain connects TRBV6-2 or TRBV6-3 to TRBJ1-2, with D possibly matching TRBD1 (6 bases). Germline CDR1 and CDR2: MNHEY and SVGEGT. The CDR3 is made up of 13 amino acids. The V gene lost 6 bases and the J gene lost 5 bases, with 13 bases spanning the gap. The CDR3 protein is CASSSGQPYGYTF. CDR3 bases: TGTGCCAGCAGCTCCGGACAGCCTTATGGCTACACCTTC.

The chain couples TRBV27 to TRBJ1-6; no definite D call. V lost 4 bases and J 7 bases, leaving 8 bases between the germline ends. This CDR3 spans 13 amino acids. From germline, CDR1 is MNHEY and CDR2 SMNVEV (reference sequence). This CDR3 reads CASSSTSNSPLHF. In DNA form, the CDR3 reads TGTGCCAGCAGTTCGACATCAAATTCACCCCTCCACTTT.

The chain employs TRBV19 and TRBJ1-3; D perhaps matches TRBD1 (5 bases). This CDR3 has 15 residues. V dropped 3 bases and J dropped 1 base, with 10 bases sitting between them. The germline gives CDR1 LNHDA, CDR2 SQIVND (reference sequence). CDR3 coding DNA: TGTGCCAGTAGTATCGAAGGGGCTTCTGGAAACACCATATATTTT. Amino acid sequence: CASSIEGASGNTIYF.

This rearrangement joins TRBV2 to TRBJ1-3, with D maybe TRBD1 (5 bases). Deletions cut 0 bases from V and 1 base from J, with 10 bases between. The CDR3 is 16 residues long. Per germline, CDR1 SNHLY and CDR2 FYNNEI. The CDR3 reads CASSEARHRSGNTIYF. The CDR3 coding sequence is TGTGCCAGCAGTGAAGCGAGACACAGGTCTGGAAACACCATATATTTT.

In its sample, this clone was seen once. The chain links TRBV11-2 to TRBJ2-3; 11 bases are a match to TRBD2. The CDR3 extends over 16 amino acids. With V trimmed by 4 bases and J by 2 bases, 5 bases remained unmatched. CDR1 and CDR2 (germline): SGHAT, FQNNGV. CDR3 in amino acids: CASSWGTSGSTDTQYF. DNA for the CDR3: TGTGCCAGCAGCTGGGGGACTAGCGGTTCCACAGATACGCAGTATTTT.

This chain joins TRBV3-1 (or the pseudogene TRBV3-2) and TRBJ2-5; TRBD2 is a possible D gene (7 bases). CDR3 length: 16 residues. Germline lookup yields CDR1 LGHDT and CDR2 YNNKEL (reference sequence). With 4 bases removed from V and 5 bases from J, the gap between germline ends came to 20 bases. The CDR3, as DNA: TGTGCCAGCAGCCCACCGCAGGGGAGGGGTTGGGAGACCCAGTACTTC. Translated, it gives CASSPPQGRGWETQYF.

The chain carries TRBV12-3 or TRBV12-4 and TRBJ1-5; D gene unclear. Between the trimmed V and J ends, which lost 3 bases and 7 bases, there was a span of 10 bases. The CDR3 has 13 amino acids. CDR3 protein: CASSLARFQPQHF. CDR3 coding DNA: TGTGCCAGCAGTTTGGCGAGGTTCCAGCCCCAGCATTTT.

CDR3 bases: TGCGCCAGCAGCCAAGAGGGGGCGCGAGATCAGCCCCAGCATTTT. It translates to CASSQEGARDQPQHF. V usage is TRBV4-3 and J usage is TRBJ1-5; tentative D call: TRBD1 (6 bases). V was trimmed by 0 bases and J by 5 bases, leaving 11 bases between them. The germline gives CDR1 LGHNA, CDR2 YSLEER. This CDR3 is 15 amino acids long.

CDR3 sequence reads: CASSPDPFPGQKRGNTIYF. Written as DNA, the CDR3 is TGTGCCAGCTCACCGGACCCTTTCCCGGGACAGAAACGTGGAAACACCATATATTTT. The chain uses TRBV18 and TRBJ1-3; 7 bases match TRBD1. The length of the CDR3 is 19 residues. Unmatched junction bases numbered 17, after V lost 3 bases and J lost 3 bases. Germline V lookup: CDR1 KGHSH, CDR2 LQKENI.

V is TRBV5-6 and J is TRBJ2-7; TRBD1 matches at 9 bases. Germline trimming cut 2 bases from V and 2 bases from J; bases unmatched to any gene: 5. The CDR3 totals 15 residues. CDR1 and CDR2 (germline): SGHDT, YYEEEE. CDR3 in amino acids: CASSLLTGGTYEQYF. DNA of the CDR3: TGTGCCAGCAGCTTATTGACAGGGGGGACCTACGAGCAGTACTTC.

V and J are TRBV6-2 or TRBV6-3 and TRBJ2-7; D might be TRBD1 (6 bases). V lost 2 bases and J 3 bases, leaving 17 bases between the germline ends. This CDR3 region has 16 residues. CDR1 is MNHEY and CDR2 is SVGEGT in the germline V gene. The CDR3 coding sequence is TGTGCCAGCAGTTACCCGAGAGACAGGTCCATCTACGAGCAGTACTTC. Its protein is CASSYPRDRSIYEQYF.

The chain recombines TRBV18 with TRBJ1-5, with TRBD1 matching 11 bases. With V trimmed by 2 bases and J by 6 bases, 3 bases remained unmatched. Looked up from germline, CDR1 is KGHSH and CDR2 is LQKENI. The length of the CDR3 is 15 residues. CDR3 region: CASSPGTGGSQPQHF. The CDR3 DNA sequence: TGTGCCAGCTCACCAGGGACAGGGGGGAGTCAGCCCCAGCATTTT.

Only one count was recorded for this clone. The chain is built from TRBV6-5 and TRBJ2-5; D perhaps matches TRBD2 (5 bases). The germline V gene has CDR1 MNHEY and CDR2 SVGAGI. Trimming pared 7 bases from V and 1 base from J, leaving 13 bases between. The CDR3 is made up of 14 amino acids. The CDR3 sequence is CASTGSGLQETQYF. In DNA, the CDR3 is TGTGCCAGCACGGGATCAGGTCTCCAAGAGACCCAGTACTTC.

The V call is TRBV2, the J call TRBJ2-5, with TRBD2 matching 11 bases. CDR3 size: 14 residues. Per germline, CDR1 SNHLY and CDR2 FYNNEI. With V trimmed by 6 bases and J by 4 bases, 4 bases remained unmatched. Here the CDR3 DNA reads TGTGCCAGCAGACCCGGGACTAGCGGAGAGACCCAGTACTTC. Translation: CASRPGTSGETQYF.

The chain uses TRBV18 and TRBJ2-2; D might be TRBD1 (5 bases). Trimming took 1 base from V and 0 from J, leaving 6 bases between them. CDR3 length: 15 amino acids. Germline assignment: CDR1 KGHSH and CDR2 LQKENI. DNA of the CDR3: TGTGCCAGCTCACCACAGGGGACGAACACCGGGGAGCTGTTTTTT. It translates to CASSPQGTNTGELFF.

The V gene is TRBV2, the J gene TRBJ1-2; 10 bases align to TRBD1. Germline-derived CDR1 and CDR2 are SNHLY and FYNNEI. The CDR3 loop spans 14 amino acids. Losses at the gene ends were 5 bases for V and 4 bases for J; bases not matched to a gene: 4. CDR3 region: CASSRQGAGYGYTF. The CDR3 DNA reads as TGTGCCAGCAGTCGACAGGGGGCTGGCTATGGCTACACCTTC.